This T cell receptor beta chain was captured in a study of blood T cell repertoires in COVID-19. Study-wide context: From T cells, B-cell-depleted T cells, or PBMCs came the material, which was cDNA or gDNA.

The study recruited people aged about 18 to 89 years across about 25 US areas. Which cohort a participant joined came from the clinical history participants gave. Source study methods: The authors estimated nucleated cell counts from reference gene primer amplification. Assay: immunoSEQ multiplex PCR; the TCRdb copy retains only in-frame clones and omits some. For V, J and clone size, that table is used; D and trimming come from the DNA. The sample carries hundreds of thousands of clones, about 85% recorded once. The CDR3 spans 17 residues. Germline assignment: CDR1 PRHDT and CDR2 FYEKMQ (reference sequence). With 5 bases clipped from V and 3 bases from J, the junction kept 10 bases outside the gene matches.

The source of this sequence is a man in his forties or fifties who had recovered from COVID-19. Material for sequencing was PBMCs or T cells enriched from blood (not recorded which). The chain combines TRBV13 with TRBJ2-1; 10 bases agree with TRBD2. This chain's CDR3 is CASSPSPLAGVYNEQFF. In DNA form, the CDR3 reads TGTGCCAGCAGCCCCTCCCCTCTAGCGGGAGTCTACAATGAGCAGTTCTTC.